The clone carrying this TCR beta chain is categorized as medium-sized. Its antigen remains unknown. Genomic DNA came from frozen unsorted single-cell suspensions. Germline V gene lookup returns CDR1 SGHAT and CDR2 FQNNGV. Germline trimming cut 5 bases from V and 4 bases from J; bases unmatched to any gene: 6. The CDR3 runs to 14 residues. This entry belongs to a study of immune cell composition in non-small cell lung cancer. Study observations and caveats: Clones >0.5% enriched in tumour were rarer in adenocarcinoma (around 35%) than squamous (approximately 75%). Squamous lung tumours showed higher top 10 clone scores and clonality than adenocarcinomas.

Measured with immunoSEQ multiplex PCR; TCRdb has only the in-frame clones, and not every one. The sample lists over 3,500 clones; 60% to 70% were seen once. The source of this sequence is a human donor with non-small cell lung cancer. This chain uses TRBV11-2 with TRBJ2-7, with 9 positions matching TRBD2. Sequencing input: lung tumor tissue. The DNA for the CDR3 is TGTGCCAGCAGCCGAGCGGGGGGCTTATACGAGCAGTACTTC. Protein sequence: CASSRAGGLYEQYF.